These T cell receptor beta chains were read from a single sample in a study of long-term antiretroviral therapy in people with HIV. Using immunoSEQ multiplex PCR, the repertoire was profiled, and TCRdb retains in-frame clones only, with some absent. The sample has tens of thousands of clones, around nine tenths seen once. Specimen: unsorted PBMCs, collected 0.6 years after starting antiretroviral therapy. All receptors come from a man aged 55-75 years with HIV. CDR3s include the opening cysteine and the closing phenylalanine or tryptophan. D genes are given only for firm matches. Size is omitted from some rows. Given values are once, few, many or a class for expanded clones.

d_call,v_call,clone_size,j_call,cdr3_nt,cdr3_aa
TRBD1,TRBV27,-,TRBJ1-4,TGTGCCAGCAGTGACCCGGGACAGGCGGATGAAAAACTGTTTTTT,CASSDPGQADEKLFF
-,TRBV9,-,TRBJ2-4,TGTGCCAGCAGCGTAGACGGCTCTGGGGAAAACATTCAGTACTTC,CASSVDGSGENIQYF
-,TRBV7-9,-,TRBJ2-7,TGTGCCAGCACCCGAGAGGCCTACGAGCAGTACTTC,CASTREAYEQYF
-,TRBV7-2,-,TRBJ2-7,TGTGCCAGCAGCTCCGTAGTAACGGGGGTTATGTACGAGCAGTACTTC,CASSSVVTGVMYEQYF
TRBD2,TRBV25-1,-,TRBJ2-5,TGTGCCAGCAGTGATTTTCGACTAGCGGGAGGGCCGATGACCCAGTACTTC,CASSDFRLAGGPMTQYF
-,TRBV29-1,once,TRBJ2-3,TGCAGCGCTGGACCTCCTTCTGATACGCAGTATTTT,CSAGPPSDTQYF
TRBD1,TRBV7-3,-,TRBJ2-7,TGTGCCAGCAGCTTCGGGACAGGGGGCTCCGAGCAGTACTTC,CASSFGTGGSEQYF
-,TRBV30,-,TRBJ1-3,TGTGCCTGGAGCGTAGGCGGAAACACCATATATTTT,CAWSVGGNTIYF
-,TRBV6-1,-,TRBJ1-1,TGTGCCAGCAGTGCGCAGGGTCGGTGGGGCACTGAAGCTTTCTTT,CASSAQGRWGTEAFF
TRBD2,TRBV30,-,TRBJ2-3,TGTGCCTGGAGTGTCACTAGCGGAACAGATACGCAGTATTTT,CAWSVTSGTDTQYF
-,TRBV10-3,-,TRBJ1-6,TGTGCCATTGGTATAGGGACTGTTCATAATTCACCCCTCCACTTT,CAIGIGTVHNSPLHF
-,TRBV7-2,-,TRBJ2-5,TGTGCCAGCAGCAGGGGGGTCCAAGAGACCCAGTACTTC,CASSRGVQETQYF
-,TRBV28,-,TRBJ1-2,TGTGCCAGCAGTTTTCCTTCCGCAGGGGAAAGCTATGGCTACACCTTC,CASSFPSAGESYGYTF
-,TRBV7-8,-,TRBJ2-7,TGTGCCAGCAGCCTCCCGACAGGCCTCTCCTACGAGCAGTACTTC,CASSLPTGLSYEQYF
-,TRBV6-1,-,TRBJ2-5,TGTGCCAGCAGTGAAGCGGGAGTGGAGACCCAGTACTTC,CASSEAGVETQYF
-,TRBV11-2,-,TRBJ2-3,TGTGCCAGCAGCTCTTGGGTCACAGATACGCAGTATTTT,CASSSWVTDTQYF
-,TRBV19,-,TRBJ2-5,TGTGCCAGTAGGCAACTACCGGGAGAGACCCAGTACTTC,CASRQLPGETQYF
-,TRBV9,-,TRBJ2-3,TGTGCCAGCAGCGTACATCGTCGCGGGACTAGCACAGATACGCAGTATTTT,CASSVHRRGTSTDTQYF
TRBD1,TRBV28,-,TRBJ1-4,TGTGCCAGCAGCAGTGCCGGGACAGGGAATGAAAAACTGTTTTTT,CASSSAGTGNEKLFF
-,TRBV28,-,TRBJ2-3,TGTGCCAGCAGTTTAGGGCCGCCGGGAGCCTCTTATACGCAGTATTTT,CASSLGPPGASYTQYF
-,TRBV13,-,TRBJ2-7,TGTGCCAGCAGCTTAGTAGGGGCCCGCGCCTACGAGCAGTACTTC,CASSLVGARAYEQYF
-,TRBV4-1,few,TRBJ2-3,TGCGCCAGCAGCCATGCTGCGGATACGCAGTATTTT,CASSHAADTQYF
TRBD1,TRBV11-2,-,TRBJ1-3,TGTGCCAGCAGCGTGGACAGGGGGCACACCATATATTTT,CASSVDRGHTIYF
-,TRBV6-5,-,TRBJ2-2,TGTGCCAGCAGTTACGTCGGGCCCGCCGGGGAGCTGTTTTTT,CASSYVGPAGELFF
-,TRBV5-1,-,TRBJ2-7,TGCGCCAGCAGCTTGGGGACGAACACCGCCTACGAGCAGTACTTC,CASSLGTNTAYEQYF
-,TRBV9,once,TRBJ1-1,TGTGCCAGCAGCGTAGAGGACTTCCCGTTGAACACTGAAGCTTTCTTT,CASSVEDFPLNTEAFF
-,TRBV19,-,TRBJ2-3,TGTGCCGTAAGCGGCAGGACCACCATCCCAGATACGCAGTATTTT,CAVSGRTTIPDTQYF
-,TRBV5-8,-,TRBJ2-7,TGTGCCAGCAGCTTGGTGTCCGCCCTGGGATCCTACGAGCAGTACTTC,CASSLVSALGSYEQYF
TRBD1,TRBV7-3,-,TRBJ1-2,TGTGCCAGCAGCTTAGCAGGGGGCCACTATGGCTACACCTTC,CASSLAGGHYGYTF
-,TRBV18,few,TRBJ1-2,TGTGCCAGCTCACAGGGACACGAAATCTATGGCTACACCTTC,CASSQGHEIYGYTF
-,TRBV6-5,-,TRBJ2-7,TGTGCCAGCAGAAGGGGACCCCTCGGCTACGAGCAGTACTTC,CASRRGPLGYEQYF
-,TRBV6-6,-,TRBJ2-7,TGTGCCAGCAGTTACTCCCTCCGGGGGAGCTCCTACGAGCAGTACTTC,CASSYSLRGSSYEQYF
TRBD2,TRBV4-2,-,TRBJ2-2,TGTGCCAGCAGCCAAGAATTAGCGGGAGGGACCGGGGAGCTGTTTTTT,CASSQELAGGTGELFF
-,TRBV7-3,-,TRBJ2-1,TGTGCCAGCAGTGCCCAATCCGGCTCGGATGAGCAGTTCTTC,CASSAQSGSDEQFF
TRBD2,TRBV7-2,-,TRBJ2-2,TGTGCCAGCAGCTTTATGCCGGGACTAGCGACCGGGGAGCTGTTTTTT,CASSFMPGLATGELFF
TRBD1,TRBV5-4,-,TRBJ1-2,TGTGCCAGCAGCTGGGACAGGGGCCAGTATGGCTACACCTTC,CASSWDRGQYGYTF
TRBD2,TRBV6-5,-,TRBJ2-3,TGTGCCAGCAGTGCCATAGCGGGGGAAGATACGCAGTATTTT,CASSAIAGEDTQYF
-,TRBV5-1,-,TRBJ2-5,TGCGCCAGCAGCGGGCAGGGAGGAGAGACCCAGTACTTC,CASSGQGGETQYF
TRBD2,TRBV5-1,-,TRBJ2-2,TGCGCCAGCACCGACCGGGGGGGAGGGACCGGGGAGCTGTTTTTT,CASTDRGGGTGELFF
TRBD1,TRBV7-9,few,TRBJ2-7,TGTGCCAGCAGCGACAGGGGGCGAGTCTACGAGCAGTACTTC,CASSDRGRVYEQYF
TRBD1,TRBV30,-,TRBJ1-2,TGTGCCTGGTCCTTAGGGACAGGGCTGGGCTATGGCTACACCTTC,CAWSLGTGLGYGYTF
-,TRBV28,-,TRBJ2-2,TGTGCCAGCAGTTACACCGGGGAGCTGTTTTTT,CASSYTGELFF
-,TRBV4-1,-,TRBJ1-1,TGCGCCAGCAGCCAAGAATTAAAAGCGTTAGGGCGCACTGAAGCTTTCTTT,CASSQELKALGRTEAFF
-,TRBV18,-,TRBJ1-5,TGTGCCAGCTCACGAACCCGGACAGAGGATAGCAATCAGCCCCAGCATTTT,CASSRTRTEDSNQPQHF
-,TRBV7-9,-,TRBJ1-2,TGTGCCAGCAGCTCCCCTGGCCCACGCTACACCTTC,CASSSPGPRYTF
-,TRBV29-1,-,TRBJ1-1,TGCAGCGTCCTAAGCGGGTTTCCTGAAGCTTTCTTT,CSVLSGFPEAFF
TRBD1,TRBV18,-,TRBJ2-7,TGTGCCAGCTCACCCCAGGGACAGGGGAGCGAGCAGTACTTC,CASSPQGQGSEQYF
-,TRBV5-1,-,TRBJ1-1,TGCGCCAGCAGCTTGGGCGGGCAGAACACTGAAGCTTTCTTT,CASSLGGQNTEAFF
-,TRBV7-9,-,TRBJ2-2,TGTGCCAGCAGCAAGGCCCAAAACACCGGGGAGCTGTTTTTT,CASSKAQNTGELFF
TRBD1,TRBV5-1,-,TRBJ2-7,TGCGCCAGCAGCCGACGGTCCGGGACAGCGACCTACGAGCAGTACTTC,CASSRRSGTATYEQYF
-,TRBV27,-,TRBJ1-5,TGTGCCAGCAGTTTCGGGGGTTTCGATAATCAGCCCCAGCATTTT,CASSFGGFDNQPQHF
-,TRBV18,-,TRBJ2-7,TGTGCCAGCTCACTTATGGGGATTCGAAACGACGAGCAGTACTTC,CASSLMGIRNDEQYF
TRBD2,TRBV29-1,-,TRBJ2-1,TGCAGCGTTGTGCCCCCTAGCGGGATGGGGGGTGGCTCCTACAATGAGCAGTTCTTC,CSVVPPSGMGGGSYNEQFF
-,TRBV5-1,-,TRBJ2-5,TGCGCCAGCAGCTTGGATCCAGGCATTGAAGAGACCCAGTACTTC,CASSLDPGIEETQYF
-,TRBV7-6,-,TRBJ2-7,TGTGCCAGCAGCCCCCGGGGGCAACTTACCTACGAGCAGTACTTC,CASSPRGQLTYEQYF
-,TRBV4-3,-,TRBJ1-6,TGCGCCAGCAGCCAACCCACCAGGGGTTCACCCCTCCACTTT,CASSQPTRGSPLHF
-,TRBV18,few,TRBJ1-5,TGTGCCAGCTCACCAAGTATACAGGAGCTTCAGCCCCAGCATTTT,CASSPSIQELQPQHF
-,TRBV7-8,-,TRBJ1-1,TGTGCCAGCAGCTTAGGGTGGAACACTGAAGCTTTCTTT,CASSLGWNTEAFF
-,TRBV6-6,few,TRBJ2-1,TGTGCCAGCAGTTACGATACAGGGGAGCAGTTCTTC,CASSYDTGEQFF